The rows below give T cell receptor beta chains drawn from one sample of a study of Ad26.COV2.S vaccination and SARS-CoV-2 variants. Only in-frame clones appear in the TCRdb table, and some are missing; sequencing was by immunoSEQ multiplex PCR. The sample has 450,000 to 550,000 clones; 89% are singletons. Sequences were derived from peripheral blood, sampled in a trial of Ad26.COV2.S vaccine versus placebo. The receptors stem from a person aged 18-60 years who received the Ad26.COV2.S COVID-19 vaccine or a placebo. The CDR3 runs from the conserved cysteine through the conserved F or W. A D gene is named only where the DNA matches it firmly. Expanded clones get a size class; other rows say once, few or many, or leave the size out.

length	D	V	J	size	CDR3	DNA
14	TRBD1	TRBV30	TRBJ2-2	NA	CAWSRTGWVGELFF	TGTGCCTGGAGCCGGACAGGGTGGGTCGGGGAGCTGTTTTTT
15	NA	TRBV7-2	TRBJ2-3	NA	CASSLGMRAADTQYF	TGTGCCAGCAGCTTAGGGATGAGGGCAGCAGATACGCAGTATTTT
13	TRBD1	TRBV6-1	TRBJ2-5	once	CASSEGQQETQYF	TGTGCCAGCAGTGAGGGACAGCAAGAGACCCAGTACTTC
14	NA	TRBV27	TRBJ2-4	NA	CASRQISANDIQYF	TGTGCCAGCAGACAGATTTCTGCGAACGACATTCAGTACTTC
14	NA	TRBV9	TRBJ1-6	NA	CASSVGWGDSPLHF	TGTGCCAGCAGCGTAGGCTGGGGTGATTCACCCCTCCACTTT
13	NA	TRBV12-3/TRBV12-4	TRBJ1-1	NA	CASSLAEDTEAFF	TGTGCCAGCAGTTTGGCAGAAGACACTGAAGCTTTCTTT
15	NA	TRBV18	TRBJ2-1	NA	CASSPGQEPSNEQFF	TGTGCCAGCTCACCAGGGCAGGAACCCTCCAATGAGCAGTTCTTC
15	TRBD1	TRBV5-5	TRBJ1-5	NA	CASSTGTAMNQPQHF	TGTGCCAGCAGTACCGGGACAGCGATGAATCAGCCCCAGCATTTT
13	NA	TRBV5-1	TRBJ1-5	NA	CASSLDGNQPQHF	TGCGCCAGCAGCCTGGACGGGAATCAGCCCCAGCATTTT
12	NA	TRBV5-1	TRBJ2-5	NA	CASSFGQETQYF	TGCGCCAGCAGCTTTGGCCAAGAGACCCAGTACTTC
15	NA	TRBV28	TRBJ2-7	NA	CASSSYRDTIYEQYF	TGTGCCAGCAGTTCGTACCGGGACACCATATACGAGCAGTACTTC
18	NA	TRBV6-2/TRBV6-3	TRBJ2-1	NA	CASSYGLGPGAANNEQFF	TGTGCCAGCAGTTACGGCCTGGGACCAGGGGCGGCCAACAATGAGCAGTTCTTC
15	TRBD1	TRBV10-3	TRBJ1-1	NA	CAISETRQGNTEAFF	TGTGCCATCAGTGAGACCCGACAGGGAAATACTGAAGCTTTCTTT
15	NA	TRBV10-3	TRBJ1-1	NA	CAISGTGTQNTEAFF	TGTGCCATCAGTGGAACCGGGACACAAAACACTGAAGCTTTCTTT
14	TRBD1	TRBV19	TRBJ1-5	NA	CASRQGPLDQPQHF	TGTGCCAGTAGACAGGGGCCCTTGGATCAGCCCCAGCATTTT
19	NA	TRBV3-1/TRBV3-2	TRBJ1-2	NA	CASSPLPNRADFRNYGYTF	TGTGCCAGCAGCCCCCTACCGAACAGGGCCGATTTTAGAAACTATGGCTACACCTTC
14	NA	TRBV28	TRBJ1-4	NA	CASTMGGGYEKLFF	TGTGCCAGCACCATGGGGGGAGGTTATGAAAAACTGTTTTTT
15	NA	TRBV28	TRBJ2-1	once	CASSLGANLRDEQFF	TGTGCCAGCAGTTTAGGGGCAAATCTAAGGGATGAGCAGTTCTTC
15	NA	TRBV11-2	TRBJ1-3	once	CASSFRGLPGNTIYF	TGTGCCAGCAGCTTCCGGGGACTACCTGGAAACACCATATATTTT
14	NA	TRBV6-2/TRBV6-3	TRBJ2-5	NA	CASSWQTRGETQYF	TGTGCCAGCAGTTGGCAGACCCGGGGGGAGACCCAGTACTTC
13	NA	TRBV7-9	TRBJ1-4	NA	CASSLMGNEKLFF	TGTGCCAGCAGCTTAATGGGGAATGAAAAACTGTTTTTT
15	TRBD2	TRBV9	TRBJ2-1	NA	CASSASGGAYNEQFF	TGTGCCAGCAGCGCGAGCGGGGGGGCCTACAATGAGCAGTTCTTC
13	NA	TRBV7-2	TRBJ2-7	few	CASSLEVWNEQYF	TGTGCCAGCAGCTTAGAAGTCTGGAACGAGCAGTACTTC
16	TRBD1	TRBV6-6	TRBJ1-1	NA	CASSSGQGGGGTEAFF	TGTGCCAGCAGTTCCGGACAGGGAGGGGGGGGCACTGAAGCTTTCTTT
13	NA	TRBV4-3	TRBJ2-3	NA	CASSQVVSNAQYF	TGCGCCAGCAGCCAAGTCGTTTCGAACGCGCAGTATTTT
15	TRBD1	TRBV7-7	TRBJ2-2	NA	CASSPSGTGSGELFF	TGTGCTAGCAGCCCGTCCGGGACAGGGTCCGGGGAGCTGTTTTTT
13	NA	TRBV29-1	TRBJ1-1	NA	CSVEDGMNTEAFF	TGCAGCGTTGAAGACGGCATGAACACTGAAGCTTTCTTT
15	NA	TRBV15	TRBJ2-7	NA	CATSRGADLTYEQYF	TGTGCCACCAGCAGAGGGGCGGACCTGACCTACGAGCAGTACTTC
14	TRBD1	TRBV13	TRBJ1-2	NA	CASSSGQGAYGYTF	TGTGCCAGCAGCTCAGGACAGGGAGCCTATGGCTACACCTTC